These 26 T cell receptor beta chains originate from one sample sequenced in a study of T cells in Graves' hyperthyroidism and ophthalmopathy. Amplified TCR beta CDR3 regions derived from RNA transcripts. With the HTBI primer set, the TCR CDR3 went through a first round of RT-PCR. TCRdb used MiXCR to reprocess the multiplex PCR reads, holding one entry per CDR3 protein. The sample contains hundreds of thousands of distinct CDR3 sequences, just under 15% of which appear only once. Sample: blood. The receptors originated from a woman in her 30s with Graves' hyperthyroidism.

This sequence joins TRBV7-2 and TRBJ2-1; D uncertain. CDR1 is SGHTA, CDR2 FQGNSA, per germline. The V end lost 5 bases, the J end lost 12 bases, and 8 bases lay between the germline ends. The CDR3 totals 10 residues. The CDR3 is CASSPKTQFF. The CDR3 DNA reads TGTGCCAGCAGCCCGAAAACGCAGTTCTTC.

This rearrangement joins TRBV28 to TRBJ1-6; no reliable D call. Germline CDR1 is MDHEN and CDR2 is SYDVKM. This CDR3 spans 12 amino acids. V was cut by 3 bases and J by 8 bases, with 5 bases left in between. DNA for the CDR3: TGTGCCAGCAGTTTTGAGGATTCACCCCTCCACTTT. This translates into CASSFEDSPLHF.

This clonotype was counted between two and nine times. The V call is TRBV28, the J call TRBJ2-7; 7 bases are shared with TRBD1. This CDR3 is 12 amino acids long. The germline gives CDR1 MDHEN, CDR2 SYDVKM. Germline trimming cut 4 bases from V and 9 bases from J; bases unmatched to any gene: 6. The chain's CDR3 is CASSSTGFVQYF. CDR3 bases: TGTGCCAGCAGTTCGACAGGGTTTGTGCAGTACTTC.

This clonotype was detected a few times. V usage is TRBV6-1 and J usage is TRBJ1-2; D might be TRBD1 (5 bases). Trimming took off 6 bases at V and 5 bases at J, with 13 bases between the two ends. This CDR3 comprises 13 residues. Per the germline V gene, CDR1 is MNHNS and CDR2 is SASEGT. The CDR3 loop reads CASRRGTTYGYTF. In nucleotides, the CDR3 is TGTGCCAGCAGGCGGGGGACTACATATGGCTACACCTTC.

This clonotype was recorded many times. The chain joins TRBV20-1 to TRBJ2-1; 8 positions agree with TRBD1. CDR1 DFQATT and CDR2 SNEGSKA come from the germline V gene (reference sequence). The CDR3 length is 17 residues. The V segment lost 3 bases and the J segment 0 bases; nucleotides outside the gene matches: 10. For the CDR3, the DNA is TGCAGTGCTAGGGTACAGGGGGTTATGTTCTCCTACAATGAGCAGTTCTTC. Its translation is CSARVQGVMFSYNEQFF.

The rearrangement joins TRBV15 to TRBJ1-1, with D maybe TRBD1 (6 bases). From germline, CDR1 is LNHNV and CDR2 YYDKDF (reference sequence). This CDR3 region has 16 residues. Between the trimmed V and J ends, which lost 3 bases and 3 bases, there was a span of 17 bases. The DNA of the CDR3 is TGTGCCACCAGCAGTCCACAGGGAGCGGGGGACACTGAAGCTTTCTTT. Protein product: CATSSPQGAGDTEAFF.

The rearrangement links TRBV6-1 to TRBJ1-2, with D perhaps matching TRBD1 (6 bases). The germline V gene encodes CDR1 MNHNS and CDR2 SASEGT. Trimming took 2 bases from V and 4 from J, leaving 14 bases between them. CDR3 length: 15 amino acids. The CDR3 reads CASSEMGRGPYGYTF. The CDR3 DNA reads TGTGCCAGCAGTGAAATGGGCAGGGGTCCCTATGGCTACACCTTC.

This clonotype showed up many times. The genes are TRBV20-1 and TRBJ2-1; no clear D gene. The CDR3 is 16 residues long. Looked up from germline, CDR1 is DFQATT and CDR2 is SNEGSKA (reference sequence). The V gene lost 0 bases and the J gene lost 5 bases, with 17 bases spanning the gap. The CDR3 region is CSARDLATIRHNEQFF. CDR3 DNA sequence: TGCAGTGCTAGAGATTTAGCCACGATACGTCACAATGAGCAGTTCTTC.

This clonotype was detected only a few times. The chain carries TRBV4-1 and TRBJ2-7; TRBD2 aligns across 8 bases. This CDR3 region has 17 residues. V was clipped by 1 base and J by 0 bases; unmatched bases: 8. Germline V gene sequence: CDR1 MGHRA, CDR2 YSYEKL. CDR3 coding DNA: TGCGCCAGCAGCCAAGGGCTCATGGGGACTAGCTCCTACGAGCAGTACTTC. Translation: CASSQGLMGTSSYEQYF.

This clonotype was found many times. The chain employs TRBV3-1 and TRBJ1-1, with a weak D call TRBD1 (6 bases). The V end was cut by 3 bases, the J end by 10 bases, with 15 bases between. The CDR3 sequence is 13 residues long. Germline CDR1 is LGHDT and CDR2 is YNNKEL (reference sequence). CDR3 residues: CASSQKQGLTAFF. The CDR3 DNA reads TGTGCCAGCAGCCAGAAACAGGGTCTAACAGCTTTCTTT.

This sequence joins TRBV20-1 and TRBJ1-6, with D possibly being TRBD1 (5 bases). Germline lookup yields CDR1 DFQATT and CDR2 SNEGSKA (reference sequence). Trimming took off 6 bases at V and 9 bases at J, with 9 bases between the two ends. The CDR3 runs 11 residues. CDR3 sequence reads: CSARQTSPLHF. The DNA of the CDR3 is TGCAGTGCCAGACAGACTTCACCCCTCCACTTT.

Many counts were recorded for this clonotype. The J gene is TRBJ2-1, the V gene TRBV6-1, with 13 bases that match TRBD2. Germline lookup yields CDR1 MNHNS and CDR2 SASEGT. After removal of 6 bases from V and 7 bases from J, the junction contained 6 bases not matched to a gene. The CDR3 covers 15 residues. The CDR3 spells CASRAGTSGKNEQFF. CDR3 in DNA: TGTGCCAGCAGGGCCGGGACTAGCGGGAAGAATGAGCAGTTCTTC.

This clonotype was detected a few times. The genes are TRBV7-6 and TRBJ2-5; D is possibly TRBD2 (6 bases). Germline V gene data show CDR1 as SGHVS and CDR2 as FNYEAQ. V dropped 0 bases and J dropped 5 bases, with 13 bases sitting between them. The CDR3 is made up of 15 amino acids. CDR3 sequence reads: CASSLAEGEGETQYF. The CDR3 DNA reads TGTGCCAGCAGCTTAGCGGAGGGAGAGGGGGAGACCCAGTACTTC.

This clonotype has at least ten counts. The V gene is TRBV27, the J gene TRBJ1-2, with TRBD1 as a possible D gene (6 bases). The CDR3 consists of 13 residues. Germline V gene data show CDR1 as MNHEY and CDR2 as SMNVEV (reference sequence). V lost 5 bases and J 4 bases, leaving 11 bases between the germline ends. CDR3 DNA sequence: TGTGCCAGCAGTCTAGGGGGTCCCTATGGCTACACCTTC. This gives the protein CASSLGGPYGYTF.

A few counts support this clonotype. The V call is TRBV12-3 or TRBV12-4, the J call TRBJ1-4, with 9 bases that match TRBD1. V lost 6 bases to trimming and J lost 7 bases; unmatched junction nucleotides: 6. The CDR3 covers 14 residues. The CDR3 nucleotides read TGTGCCAGCAGGTCGACAGGGGGAAGTGAAAAACTGTTTTTT. Translated, it gives CASRSTGGSEKLFF.

This clonotype has ten or more counts. The rearrangement uses TRBV12-3 or TRBV12-4 and TRBJ1-2, with TRBD1 as a possible D gene (6 bases). Trimming took off 3 bases at V and 3 bases at J, with 8 bases between the two ends. The CDR3 length is 13 residues. CDR3 region: CASSFRGDYGYTF. The CDR3 DNA sequence: TGTGCCAGCAGTTTTAGGGGGGACTATGGCTACACCTTC.

The sample holds a few counts of this clonotype. The rearrangement links TRBV5-1 to TRBJ2-3; D perhaps matches TRBD1 (6 bases). CDR3 length equals 13 residues. In germline, CDR1 is SGHRS, CDR2 YFSETQ. The V gene lost 1 base and the J gene lost 4 bases, with 7 bases spanning the gap. CDR3 in amino acids: CASSLRTADTQYF. Written as DNA, the CDR3 is TGCGCCAGCAGCTTGAGGACAGCAGATACGCAGTATTTT.

Many counts were recorded for this clonotype. The chain couples TRBV3-1 to TRBJ2-5; no clear D gene. The CDR3 runs 13 residues. The germline CDR1 and CDR2 sequences are LGHDT and YNNKEL (reference sequence). Trimming took 6 bases from V and 2 from J, leaving 10 bases between them. CDR3 sequence (DNA): TGTGCCAGCAGGCTCCACCAACAAGAGACCCAGTACTTC. The encoded protein is CASRLHQQETQYF.

The chain employs TRBV12-3 or TRBV12-4 and TRBJ1-2; D not certain. The CDR3 is 13 residues long. The V gene lost 5 bases and the J gene lost 1 base, with 8 bases spanning the gap. In nucleotides, the CDR3 is TGTGCCAGCAGTGACACAGTTAACTATGGCTACACCTTC. Its translation is CASSDTVNYGYTF.

The rearrangement joins TRBV5-1 to TRBJ2-5; either TRBD1 or TRBD2 may supply D (6 bases each). Germline-derived CDR1 and CDR2 are SGHRS and YFSETQ. The CDR3 is 16 residues long. V was pared by 0 bases and J by 5 bases, with 17 bases between. The CDR3 DNA reads as TGCGCCAGCAGCTTGGGATGGGGGGCCCCACGGGAGACCCAGTACTTC. It codes for CASSLGWGAPRETQYF.

V and J are TRBV15 and TRBJ2-1; no clear D gene. The CDR3 length is 18 residues. Germline V gene data show CDR1 as LNHNV and CDR2 as YYDKDF (reference sequence). Deletions cut 0 bases from V and 5 bases from J, with 20 bases between. CDR3 loop: CATSRERTFSVRNNEQFF. The CDR3 DNA reads as TGTGCCACCAGCAGAGAGAGAACGTTTTCCGTGAGGAACAATGAGCAGTTCTTC. The whole variable domain, filled in from reference TRBV15 and TRBJ2-1, reads DAMVIQNPRYQVTQFGKPVTLSCSQTLNHNVMYWYQQKSSQAPKLLFHYYDKDFNNEADTPDNFQSRRPNTSFCFLDIRSPGLGDTAMYLCATSRERTFSVRNNEQFFGPGTRLTVL.

The table lists this clonotype with many counts. CDR3 loop: CASSPQGADTQYF. In nucleotides, the CDR3 is TGTGCCAGCTCACCACAGGGGGCGGATACGCAGTATTTT. V and J are TRBV18 and TRBJ2-3, with 7 bases that match TRBD1. V dropped 1 base and J dropped 6; count of bases not matched to a gene: 1. This CDR3 contains 13 residues. Per germline, CDR1 KGHSH and CDR2 LQKENI.

This clonotype has at least ten counts. The chain links TRBV7-9 to TRBJ2-1; possible D gene TRBD2, 6 bases. The V gene's germline CDR1 is SEHNR and CDR2 FQNEAQ (reference sequence). The germline V and J ends were trimmed by 0 bases and 7 bases, with 16 bases remaining between them. This CDR3 spans 16 amino acids. The CDR3 bases are TGTGCCAGCAGCTTAGCTAGCGGCAAGGGCGGGAATGAGCAGTTCTTC. This codes for CASSLASGKGGNEQFF.

The CDR3 DNA sequence: TGTGCCAGCAGTTTAGCGCTCGTCAGACAGGGAAACACCGGGGAGCTGTTTTTT. Translating gives CASSLALVRQGNTGELFF. The rearrangement joins TRBV12-3 or TRBV12-4 to TRBJ2-2, with 7 bases aligning to TRBD1. CDR3 size: 18 residues. J gave up 2 bases and V 0 bases, and 9 bases lay outside the gene matches.

The sample holds a few counts of this clonotype. This rearrangement joins TRBV10-3 to TRBJ2-1; 10 bases fit TRBD1. CDR3 length: 15 residues. From germline, CDR1 is ENHRY and CDR2 SYGVKD. Trimming cost V 6 bases and J 8 bases; bases outside gene matches: 10. The CDR3 nucleotides are TGTGCCATCAGGGCCCCGGGACAGGGGCTCCATGAGCAGTTCTTC. Translated: CAIRAPGQGLHEQFF.

This clonotype occurred a few times. The chain has TRBV24-1 and TRBJ1-5, with a weak D call TRBD1 (6 bases). The CDR3 loop spans 17 amino acids. Germline CDR1 and CDR2: KGHDR and SFDVKD. Trimming shortened V by 3 bases and J by 6 bases, and 20 bases separated the two germline ends. This CDR3 reads CATSDPLDRGRGQPQHF. The CDR3 nucleotides read TGTGCCACCAGTGATCCGCTAGACCGGGGCAGGGGTCAGCCCCAGCATTTT.